These T cell receptor beta chains were read from a single sample in a study of blood T cell repertoires in COVID-19. Clones were sequenced by immunoSEQ multiplex PCR, and TCRdb holds only the in-frame ones, with some missing. The table has about 350,000 clones, 87% seen once. Sequenced input: peripheral blood. These receptors came from a woman aged 50 to 60 with COVID-19, enrolled during active disease. The CDR3 runs from the conserved cysteine through the conserved F or W. The order of the fields is V gene, D gene, clone size, J gene, CDR3 protein, CDR3 DNA. D genes are given only for firm matches. Clone size appears in some rows only: once, few, many, or a class for an expanded clone.

>TRBV5-5|TRBD2|once|TRBJ2-3
CASSRRLAGVGTDTQYF
TGTGCCAGCAGCCGAAGACTAGCGGGAGTGGGCACAGATACGCAGTATTTT
>TRBV2|TRBD1|.|TRBJ1-6
CASTWDRGYSPLHF
TGTGCCAGCACCTGGGACAGGGGGTATTCACCCCTCCACTTT
>TRBV3-1/TRBV3-2|.|.|TRBJ2-5
CASSQTWETQYF
TGTGCCAGCAGCCAAACTTGGGAGACCCAGTACTTC
>TRBV9|TRBD1|.|TRBJ2-3
CASSVTGGLNTDTQYF
TGTGCCAGCAGCGTGACAGGGGGCCTAAACACAGATACGCAGTATTTT
>TRBV4-2|.|.|TRBJ2-5
CASSQGLEETQYF
TGTGCCAGCAGCCAAGGACTAGAAGAGACCCAGTACTTC
>TRBV11-3|.|.|TRBJ1-2
CASSSKLHRAVYGYTF
TGTGCCAGCAGCTCAAAACTCCACAGGGCGGTCTATGGCTACACCTTC
>TRBV7-9|.|once|TRBJ1-2
CASSTDSLGGYTF
TGTGCCAGCAGCACGGACAGTTTGGGGGGCTACACCTTC
>TRBV5-1|TRBD2|.|TRBJ2-5
CASSPSPAGASGETQYF
TGCGCCAGCAGCCCCTCCCCAGCGGGAGCGAGCGGAGAGACCCAGTACTTC
>TRBV7-7|.|.|TRBJ2-7
CASSLAPGDEQYF
TGTGCCAGCAGCTTAGCGCCGGGGGACGAGCAGTACTTC
>TRBV13|.|.|TRBJ2-7
CASSLGGSEQYF
TGTGCCAGCAGCTTAGGCGGGAGCGAGCAGTACTTC
>TRBV30|.|.|TRBJ2-7
CAWSVGGGASYEQYF
TGTGCCTGGAGTGTAGGTGGTGGGGCTAGCTACGAGCAGTACTTC
>TRBV10-3|TRBD2|.|TRBJ2-7
CAMAGEGGYEQYF
TGTGCCATGGCCGGGGAGGGAGGCTACGAGCAGTACTTC
>TRBV30|TRBD2|.|TRBJ2-5
CAWSLGSGIQETQYF
TGTGCCTGGAGTCTCGGTAGCGGGATACAAGAGACCCAGTACTTC
>TRBV7-3|.|.|TRBJ1-1
CASSYLGGSRAFF
TGTGCCAGCAGCTACCTGGGGGGGTCGAGAGCTTTCTTT
>TRBV4-1|TRBD2|.|TRBJ2-5
CASSPRPRGLAGELETQYF
TGCGCCAGCAGTCCTAGGCCCCGGGGACTAGCGGGAGAATTGGAGACCCAGTACTTC
>TRBV27|.|.|TRBJ1-5
CASTPYGQGNNQPQHF
TGTGCCAGCACTCCCTACGGTCAGGGAAACAATCAGCCCCAGCATTTT
>TRBV5-8|.|.|TRBJ2-5
CASSLQLPETQYF
TGTGCCAGCAGCTTACAGCTTCCAGAGACCCAGTACTTC
>TRBV10-1|.|.|TRBJ1-1
CASSVWLNTEAFF
TGCGCCAGCAGTGTATGGCTGAACACTGAAGCTTTCTTT
>TRBV19|TRBD2|few|TRBJ2-7
CASSKGLAGLSYEQYF
TGTGCCAGTAGTAAGGGACTAGCGGGACTCTCCTACGAGCAGTACTTC
>TRBV7-8|.|.|TRBJ2-1
CASSPQGYEQFF
TGTGCCAGCAGCCCCCAGGGATATGAGCAGTTCTTC
>TRBV4-2|.|few|TRBJ1-2
CASSQEGGDDGYTF
TGTGCCAGCAGCCAAGAGGGCGGGGATGATGGCTACACCTTC
>TRBV27|TRBD2|.|TRBJ2-7
CASSRYTSGRALLEQYF
TGTGCCAGCAGCCGGTATACTAGCGGGAGGGCCCTTCTGGAGCAGTACTTC
>TRBV13|.|once|TRBJ2-7
CASSSQVSEQYF
TGTGCCAGCAGCTCGCAGGTCTCCGAGCAGTACTTC
>TRBV5-1|TRBD2|.|TRBJ2-1
CASSKQRREDYNEQFF
TGCGCCAGCAGTAAACAGCGGCGGGAGGATTACAATGAGCAGTTCTTC